The 21 T cell receptor beta chains listed next were all sequenced from one sample in a study of blood T cell repertoires in COVID-19. Here immunoSEQ multiplex PCR was the method, and the copy in TCRdb shows in-frame clones only, minus some. The repertoire consists of 45,000 to 65,000 clones, with around nine tenths occurring once and the leading ten covering around 3.2%. The material sequenced was peripheral blood. The receptors stem from a human donor in a cohort sampled during active COVID-19.

This sequence joins TRBV19 and TRBJ1-2, with TRBD1 as a possible D gene (6 bases). The germline V and J ends were trimmed by 4 bases and 2 bases, with 17 bases remaining between them. The CDR3 runs to 16 residues. Germline V CDR1 and CDR2: LNHDA, SQIVND (reference sequence). The CDR3 protein is CASSRRAGVLNYGYTF. DNA of the CDR3: TGTGCCAGTAGTAGACGGGCAGGGGTACTCAACTATGGCTACACCTTC.

This rearrangement joins TRBV19 to TRBJ1-3; unclear D gene. CDR3 length: 14 amino acids. CDR1 LNHDA and CDR2 SQIVND come from the germline V gene (reference sequence). Between the trimmed V and J ends, which lost 1 base and 2 bases, there was a span of 6 bases. CDR3 sequence: CASSIGKPGNTIYF. The DNA of the CDR3 is TGTGCCAGTAGTATAGGCAAGCCTGGAAACACCATATATTTT.

The rearrangement uses TRBV5-1 and TRBJ2-2; weak D call: TRBD2 (6 bases). V was clipped by 4 bases and J by 0 bases, with 10 bases between them. The CDR3 runs 15 residues. In germline, CDR1 is SGHRS, CDR2 YFSETQ. The CDR3 protein is CASSASGSNTGELFF. The DNA of the CDR3 is TGCGCCAGCAGCGCCAGCGGGTCGAACACCGGGGAGCTGTTTTTT. The entire variable domain, with the rest obtained from reference TRBV5-1 and TRBJ2-2, is as follows: KAGVTQTPRYLIKTRGQQVTLSCSPISGHRSVSWYQQTPGQGLQFLFEYFSETQRNKGNFPGRFSGRQFSNSRSEMNVSTLELGDSALYLCASSASGSNTGELFFGEGSRLTVL.

This chain uses TRBV9 with TRBJ2-3; TRBD2 matches 13 bases. The CDR3 extends over 18 amino acids. Trimming at V came to 0 bases and at J to 3 bases, leaving 7 bases not matched to a gene. Germline V CDR1 and CDR2: SGDLS, YYNGEE. CDR3: CASSVALAGGPGTDTQYF. CDR3 in DNA: TGTGCCAGCAGCGTAGCACTAGCGGGGGGGCCGGGGACAGATACGCAGTATTTT.

The V and J genes are TRBV14 and TRBJ1-6, with TRBD1 identical over 8 bases. Trimming cost V 4 bases and J 10 bases; bases outside gene matches: 9. CDR3 length equals 15 residues. Germline lookup yields CDR1 SGHDN and CDR2 FVKESK. The CDR3 spells CASSPGQGFLSPLHF. The DNA of the CDR3 is TGTGCCAGCAGCCCCGGACAGGGTTTTTTGTCACCCCTCCACTTT.

V gene TRBV11-2 combines with J gene TRBJ2-7; 8 bases line up with TRBD2. After removal of 7 bases from V and 4 bases from J, the junction contained 6 bases not matched to a gene. This CDR3 comprises 13 residues. Germline-derived CDR1 and CDR2 are SGHAT and FQNNGV. CDR3 sequence: CASNLAGVYEQYF. In DNA form, the CDR3 reads TGTGCCAGCAACCTAGCGGGTGTATACGAGCAGTACTTC.

The chain employs TRBV18 and TRBJ2-2; perhaps TRBD1 as D (5 bases). The CDR3 spans 15 residues. CDR1 KGHSH and CDR2 LQKENI come from the germline V gene. V was clipped by 6 bases and J by 1 base, with 12 bases between them. DNA of the CDR3: TGTGCCAGCTCCCGACAGAAACTGAACACCGGGGAGCTGTTTTTT. This translates into CASSRQKLNTGELFF.

The chain couples TRBV7-2 to TRBJ2-2, with TRBD1 matching over 7 bases. V gave up 5 bases and J gave up 0 bases; unmatched junction bases: 3. CDR1 is SGHTA, CDR2 FQGNSA, per germline. CDR3 length: 15 residues. The CDR3 region has the DNA TGTGCCAGCAGCGTACAGGGGTCGAACACCGGGGAGCTGTTTTTT. This codes for CASSVQGSNTGELFF.

The rearrangement links TRBV5-1 to TRBJ2-7; tentatively, D is TRBD2 (8 bases). The germline V gene encodes CDR1 SGHRS and CDR2 YFSETQ. This CDR3 contains 15 residues. The V and J ends lost 3 bases and 1 base respectively, with 14 bases between them. Here the CDR3 DNA reads TGCGCCAGCAGCTCGGGGGGGACAGCTTCCTACGAGCAGTACTTC. It is translated as CASSSGGTASYEQYF.

This chain joins TRBV6-4 and TRBJ2-3; a weak D match, TRBD2 (5 bases). The germline V and J ends were trimmed by 2 bases and 0 bases, with 9 bases remaining between them. Germline V gene sequence: CDR1 MRHNA, CDR2 SNTAGT. The CDR3 spans 15 residues. The CDR3 DNA follows: TGTGCCAGCAGTGACCTCGGCGGGAGCACAGATACGCAGTATTTT. Residues: CASSDLGGSTDTQYF.

This clone was observed a few times. V is TRBV29-1 and J is TRBJ2-3, with a tentative D call TRBD1 (6 bases). Germline V gene lookup returns CDR1 SQVTM and CDR2 ANQGSEA. The V end was cut by 6 bases, the J end by 2 bases, with 12 bases between. The CDR3 extends over 13 amino acids. The CDR3 sequence: CSVGGQNTDTQYF. As DNA, the CDR3 is TGCAGCGTAGGAGGACAGAACACAGATACGCAGTATTTT.

In this sample, this clone turned up a few times. This sequence joins TRBV5-1 and TRBJ2-7; 10 nucleotides align to TRBD1. The CDR3 has 15 residues. The J segment lost 5 bases and the V segment lost 4 bases, leaving 9 bases of the junction unmatched. Germline lookup yields CDR1 SGHRS and CDR2 YFSETQ. CDR3 sequence: CASSLRQGAKDEQYF. In DNA, the CDR3 is TGCGCCAGCAGCCTCCGACAGGGGGCGAAGGACGAGCAGTACTTC.

The gene calls are TRBV9 and TRBJ2-7; TRBD1 is a possible D gene (6 bases). Germline V gives CDR1 SGDLS, CDR2 YYNGEE. This CDR3 comprises 14 residues. V was trimmed by 2 bases and J by 2 bases, leaving 11 bases between them. This CDR3 reads CASSVETGTYEQYF. In DNA form, the CDR3 reads TGTGCCAGCAGCGTTGAGACAGGAACCTACGAGCAGTACTTC.

This chain links TRBV3-1 (or the pseudogene TRBV3-2) with TRBJ1-1; no reliable D call. Trimming took 7 bases from V and 1 from J, leaving 10 bases between them. The CDR3 is made up of 13 amino acids. Germline V gene lookup returns CDR1 LGHDT and CDR2 YNNKEL (reference sequence). The CDR3 coding sequence is TGTGCCAGCACCCCAAGCCAGAACACTGAAGCTTTCTTT. As protein: CASTPSQNTEAFF.

The J gene is TRBJ2-7, the V gene TRBV6-5; D might be TRBD1 (6 bases). CDR3 length equals 14 residues. V dropped 6 bases and J dropped 8 bases, with 20 bases sitting between them. CDR1 and CDR2 (germline): MNHEY, SVGAGI. As DNA, the CDR3 is TGTGCCAGCAGCCGTAGTCCTGGACAGCGCCAGCAGTACTTC. Its translation: CASSRSPGQRQQYF.

The rearrangement joins TRBV12-3 or TRBV12-4 to TRBJ2-1; D call uncertain. V lost 3 bases and J 8 bases, leaving 5 bases between the germline ends. The CDR3 runs 11 residues. For the CDR3, the DNA is TGTGCCAGCAGTTTCCTAGATGAGCAGTTCTTC. Protein sequence: CASSFLDEQFF.

CDR3 in amino acids: CASSVSGAQGPQETQYF. In DNA, the CDR3 is TGTGCCAGCAGCGTTTCAGGGGCCCAAGGCCCACAAGAGACCCAGTACTTC. The chain employs TRBV9 and TRBJ2-5; perhaps TRBD1 as D (6 bases). Germline assignment: CDR1 SGDLS and CDR2 YYNGEE. This CDR3 is built from 17 residues. Trimming took off 2 bases at V and 2 bases at J, with 19 bases between the two ends.

V usage is TRBV7-2 and J usage is TRBJ2-5, with TRBD2 matching over 8 bases. Germline V lookup: CDR1 SGHTA, CDR2 FQGNSA. With 5 bases clipped from V and 4 bases from J, the junction kept 6 bases outside the gene matches. This CDR3 contains 14 residues. In nucleotides, the CDR3 is TGTGCCAGCAGCCCCGGGGGGGCCGTAGAGACCCAGTACTTC. Translated, it gives CASSPGGAVETQYF.

The rearrangement links TRBV11-3 to TRBJ2-1; no reliable D call. The CDR3 is 14 amino acids. Germline lookup yields CDR1 SGHNT and CDR2 YENEEA. V dropped 5 bases and J dropped 2 bases, with 10 bases sitting between them. The CDR3 sequence is CASSASTAYNEQFF. The CDR3 coding sequence is TGTGCCAGCAGCGCTTCTACAGCCTACAATGAGCAGTTCTTC.

V is TRBV6-4 and J is TRBJ1-6; D might be TRBD1 (5 bases). Trimming removed 6 bases from V and 6 bases from J, with 15 bases in between. The germline gives CDR1 MRHNA, CDR2 SNTAGT. The CDR3 length is 15 residues. CDR3 loop: CASRGTPWGNSPLHF. The CDR3 nucleotides read TGTGCCAGCAGGGGGACTCCCTGGGGTAATTCACCCCTCCACTTT.

The chain links TRBV27 to TRBJ2-5, with D possibly TRBD1 on 6 matching bases. Germline V lookup: CDR1 MNHEY, CDR2 SMNVEV (reference sequence). This CDR3 comprises 14 residues. V was shortened by 5 bases and J by 5 bases, with 15 bases between the two germline ends. This chain's CDR3 is CASSRTGFGETQYF. DNA for the CDR3: TGTGCCAGCAGTAGAACAGGGTTCGGGGAGACCCAGTACTTC.